This TCR beta chain was captured by sequencing in a study of cytomegalovirus exposure and HLA in healthy donors. Primers for the PCR totalled 60 Vbeta and 13 Jbeta. Produced via immunoSEQ multiplex PCR; TCRdb's table is partial and in-frame only. The table records 150,000 to 200,000 clones, approximately 80% of them present only once. Germline V gene data show CDR1 as SSHAT and CDR2 as FNYEAQ (reference sequence). V gave up 5 bases and J gave up 4 bases, with 8 bases separating them. The CDR3 contains 13 residues. This clone was counted a few times. Its matching antigen is unknown. Findings of the study overall: In a later analysis, several top co-occurrence clusters appeared linked to parvovirus B19, influenza, CMV and Epstein-Barr virus. Productive rates of about 87% or about 30% were seen for most TCR beta V segments in an earlier analysis.

The specimen sequenced was PBMCs. This clonotype was obtained from a man younger than 30 in good health and CMV-seropositive. The chain combines TRBV7-7 with TRBJ2-2; TRBD2 might be the D (5 bases). CDR3 region: CASSRGRTGELFF. CDR3 sequence (DNA): TGTGCCAGCAGCCGGGGTCGCACCGGGGAGCTGTTTTTT.